The 25 T cell receptor beta chains given below trace back to one sample, sequenced in a study of blood T cell repertoires in COVID-19. TCRdb's table, derived via immunoSEQ multiplex PCR, lists solely in-frame clones and lacks some. The sample contains a few hundred thousand clones, roughly 90% of which appear only once. Sample: peripheral blood. These receptor sequences come from a woman aged 25 to 39 with active or convalescent COVID-19.

The chain is built from TRBV2 and TRBJ1-2; 8 bases align to TRBD1. CDR3 length: 14 amino acids. Per the germline V gene, CDR1 is SNHLY and CDR2 is FYNNEI. V lost 6 bases and J lost 3; bases outside the gene matches: 6. The CDR3 DNA reads TGTGCCAGCAGCGCACCGGGACAGGACTATGGCTACACCTTC. Translated, it gives CASSAPGQDYGYTF. The full variable domain, in which reference TRBV2 and TRBJ1-2 provide the parts outside the CDR3, is EPEVTQTPSHQVTQMGQEVILRCVPISNHLYFYWYRQILGQKVEFLVSFYNNEISEKSEIFDDQFSVERPDGSNFTLKIRSTKLEDSAMYFCASSAPGQDYGYTFGSGTRLTVV.

The V call is TRBV2, the J call TRBJ2-5, with D uncertain. The CDR3 loop spans 13 amino acids. CDR1 SNHLY and CDR2 FYNNEI come from the germline V gene. V was shortened by 5 bases and J by 2 bases, with 9 bases between the two germline ends. The CDR3 sequence is CASSLERQETQYF. The CDR3 nucleotides read TGTGCCAGCAGTCTCGAGCGTCAAGAGACCCAGTACTTC.

The chain has TRBV9 and TRBJ2-3; 10 positions agree with TRBD2. The CDR3 has 16 residues. The germline V gene has CDR1 SGDLS and CDR2 YYNGEE. Unmatched junction bases numbered 7, after V lost 3 bases and J lost 3 bases. CDR3 in DNA: TGTGCCAGCAGCGCTACAACTAGCGGGGCTACAGATACGCAGTATTTT. Translating it yields CASSATTSGATDTQYF.

The V and J genes are TRBV7-2 and TRBJ1-5; D is undetermined. Germline V gene lookup returns CDR1 SGHTA and CDR2 FQGNSA. The CDR3 has 15 residues. V gave up 5 bases and J gave up 5 bases, with 16 bases separating them. CDR3 residues: CASSLNSGFDQPQHF. CDR3 DNA sequence: TGTGCCAGCAGCCTAAACTCGGGGTTTGATCAGCCCCAGCATTTT.

CDR3 loop: CASSFRGSADTQYF. The CDR3 bases are TGTGCCAGCAGCTTTCGGGGGTCGGCAGATACGCAGTATTTT. The chain employs TRBV7-2 and TRBJ2-3, with D perhaps matching TRBD2 (6 bases). Trimming stripped 3 bases from V and 4 bases from J, with 11 bases between. The CDR3 covers 14 residues. CDR1 SGHTA and CDR2 FQGNSA come from the germline V gene. Full variable domain (remainder filled in from reference TRBV7-2 and TRBJ2-3): GAGVSQSPSNKVTEKGKDVELRCDPISGHTALYWYRQSLGQGLEFLIYFQGNSAPDKSGLPSDRFSAERTGGSVSTLTIQRTQQEDSAVYLCASSFRGSADTQYFGPGTRLTVL.

This chain joins TRBV6-2 or TRBV6-3 and TRBJ2-1; 10 positions agree with TRBD2. V was pared by 6 bases and J by 7 bases, with 6 bases of the junction left unmatched. The CDR3 loop spans 14 amino acids. Looked up from germline, CDR1 is MNHEY and CDR2 is SVGEGT. Written as DNA, the CDR3 is TGTGCCAGCAGCACTAGCGGGGACTATAATGAGCAGTTCTTC. Protein: CASSTSGDYNEQFF.

The chain recombines TRBV20-1 with TRBJ2-5, with 8 nucleotides matching TRBD1. The junction had 5 bases not matched to a gene; V was cut back by 3 bases and J by 2 bases. The CDR3 has 14 residues. The germline V gene encodes CDR1 DFQATT and CDR2 SNEGSKA (reference sequence). CDR3 amino acids: CSASRQGAQETQYF. The CDR3, as DNA: TGCAGTGCTAGTCGCCAGGGGGCTCAAGAGACCCAGTACTTC.

V and J are TRBV27 and TRBJ1-2, with a weak D call TRBD1 (5 bases). This CDR3 comprises 13 residues. Germline lookup yields CDR1 MNHEY and CDR2 SMNVEV (reference sequence). The germline V and J ends were trimmed by 2 bases and 6 bases, with 10 bases remaining between them. CDR3 bases: TGTGCCAGCAGTTTAACCCAGGGCAATGGCTACACCTTC. The encoded protein is CASSLTQGNGYTF.

The chain is built from TRBV4-3 and TRBJ1-1; 9 bases match TRBD1. The germline gives CDR1 LGHNA, CDR2 YSLEER. Trimming cost V 3 bases and J 3 bases; bases outside gene matches: 2. CDR3 length equals 14 residues. The CDR3 reads CASSHRTGDTEAFF. The CDR3 DNA is TGCGCCAGCAGCCACCGGACAGGGGACACTGAAGCTTTCTTT.

The chain links TRBV6-9 to TRBJ1-5; 8 bases fit TRBD1. This CDR3 has 15 amino acids. From germline, CDR1 is MNHGY and CDR2 SVAAGI. The junction had 8 bases not matched to a gene; V was cut back by 6 bases and J by 4 bases. CDR3: CASRVRTGPNQPQHF. As DNA, the CDR3 is TGTGCCAGCAGGGTAAGGACAGGGCCGAATCAGCCCCAGCATTTT.

This chain joins TRBV7-9 and TRBJ2-7; 9 positions match TRBD2. The germline CDR1 and CDR2 sequences are SEHNR and FQNEAQ (reference sequence). This CDR3 spans 14 amino acids. The V gene end was trimmed by 7 bases and the J gene end by 6 bases; junction bases not matched to a gene: 10. The CDR3 region is CASKGGGASGEQYF. The CDR3 region has the DNA TGTGCCAGCAAAGGCGGGGGGGCTTCGGGCGAGCAGTACTTC.

Concerning this clone: Germline and junction disagree at one end, which may indicate a read error. This chain uses TRBV7-7 with TRBJ2-7, with D possibly being TRBD2 (6 bases). In germline, CDR1 is SSHAT, CDR2 FNYEAQ (reference sequence). This CDR3 contains 17 residues. CDR3 in amino acids: CASSPEEGLPPRYEQYF. The CDR3 DNA reads TGTGCTAGCAGCCCTGAGGAGGGGTTGCCGCCCCGGTACGAGCAGTACTTC.

The chain couples TRBV15 to TRBJ2-3, with 8 bases fitting TRBD2. V lost 3 bases to trimming and J lost 6 bases; unmatched junction nucleotides: 2. The germline gives CDR1 LNHNV, CDR2 YYDKDF (reference sequence). This CDR3 spans 13 amino acids. DNA for the CDR3: TGTGCCACCAGCAGCGGGGGGGTGGATACGCAGTATTTT. The encoded protein is CATSSGGVDTQYF.

The rearrangement joins TRBV7-9 to TRBJ1-2, with D possibly TRBD1 on 5 matching bases. Germline V gene data show CDR1 as SEHNR and CDR2 as FQNEAQ (reference sequence). The V gene lost 5 bases and the J gene lost 4 bases, with 14 bases spanning the gap. CDR3 length: 14 amino acids. The CDR3 DNA is TGTGCCAGCAGCACCTTAAGTGGGGCCTATGGCTACACCTTC. It translates to CASSTLSGAYGYTF.

V is TRBV5-6 and J is TRBJ2-5, with TRBD1 identical over 7 bases. Trimming took 6 bases from V and 5 from J; bases not matched to a gene: 13. Germline values: CDR1 SGHDT, CDR2 YYEEEE. The CDR3 spans 15 residues. The CDR3 DNA reads TGTGCCAGCATCGGCCAAGTAGGGGGCAGCGAGACCCAGTACTTC. This encodes CASIGQVGGSETQYF.

This clone was counted once. This chain joins TRBV7-9 and TRBJ2-5; the match to TRBD1 covers 10 bases. The CDR3 length is 17 residues. Trimming took 5 bases from V and 4 from J; bases not matched to a gene: 13. Germline V CDR1 and CDR2: SEHNR, FQNEAQ (reference sequence). This CDR3 reads CASSEIYRDRGGETQYF. The CDR3 region has the DNA TGTGCCAGCAGCGAGATATACCGGGACAGGGGAGGAGAGACCCAGTACTTC.

The rearrangement uses TRBV11-3 and TRBJ1-1; 8 nucleotides match TRBD1. V gave up 4 bases and J gave up 7 bases; unmatched junction bases: 8. This CDR3 is 14 amino acids long. Germline lookup yields CDR1 SGHNT and CDR2 YENEEA. Here the CDR3 reads CASSSTGVRDEAFF. CDR3 in DNA: TGTGCCAGCAGCTCGACAGGGGTTCGAGATGAAGCTTTCTTT. The variable domain in full, completed from reference TRBV11-3 and TRBJ1-1, reads EAGVVQSPRYKIIEKKQPVAFWCNPISGHNTLYWYLQNLGQGPELLIRYENEEAVDDSQLPKDRFSAERLKGVDSTLKIQPAELGDSAVYLCASSSTGVRDEAFFGQGTRLTVV.

The J gene is TRBJ2-5, the V gene TRBV7-8; 11 bases match TRBD1. The V and J ends lost 5 bases and 4 bases, in that order; junction bases with no gene match: 6. Germline V gene sequence: CDR1 SGHVS, CDR2 FQNEAQ. The CDR3 runs 15 residues. CDR3 region: CASSLGTGGRETQYF. CDR3 bases: TGTGCCAGCAGCCTTGGGACAGGGGGACGAGAGACCCAGTACTTC. Complete variable domain (other parts from reference TRBV7-8 and TRBJ2-5): GAGVSQSPRYKVAKRGQDVALRCDPISGHVSLFWYQQALGQGPEFLTYFQNEAQLDKSGLPSDRFFAERPEGSVSTLKIQRTQQEDSAVYLCASSLGTGGRETQYFGPGTRLLVL.

The rearrangement uses TRBV29-1 and TRBJ1-4, with 7 nucleotides matching TRBD1. Looked up from germline, CDR1 is SQVTM and CDR2 is ANQGSEA. The CDR3 length is 13 residues. The CDR3 reads CRSPGQPHEKLFF. The CDR3 DNA sequence: TGCAGATCTCCGGGACAGCCTCATGAAAAACTGTTTTTT.

This clone was seen a single time. V and J are TRBV13 and TRBJ2-1; TRBD2 aligns across 9 bases. The CDR3 is 13 residues long. Unmatched junction bases numbered 5, after V lost 5 bases and J lost 9 bases. Germline V gives CDR1 PRHDT, CDR2 FYEKMQ (reference sequence). This CDR3 reads CASSPETSGEQFF. CDR3 DNA sequence: TGTGCCAGCAGCCCCGAGACTAGCGGTGAGCAGTTCTTC.

Written as DNA, the CDR3 is TGTGCCAGCAGGCGCAGCGGGAACACTGAAGCTTTCTTT. This sequence encodes CASRRSGNTEAFF. The rearrangement uses TRBV12-3 or TRBV12-4 and TRBJ1-1; D ambiguous. Trimming cost V 6 bases and J 1 base, with 9 bases left between them. The CDR3 is 13 residues long.

J is TRBJ2-3 and V is TRBV4-1; 9 positions agree with TRBD2. The CDR3 is 15 amino acids. Per germline, CDR1 MGHRA and CDR2 YSYEKL. The junction had 6 bases not matched to a gene; V was cut back by 3 bases and J by 5 bases. The chain's CDR3 is CASSQVAGVQDTQYF. Written as DNA, the CDR3 is TGCGCCAGCAGCCAGGTAGCGGGGGTGCAAGATACGCAGTATTTT.

The chain couples TRBV28 to TRBJ2-1; D gene uncertain. The germline V and J ends were trimmed by 6 bases and 8 bases, with 11 bases remaining between them. Germline V lookup: CDR1 MDHEN, CDR2 SYDVKM. The CDR3 spans 12 residues. CDR3 loop: CASSRQTDEQFF. CDR3 in DNA: TGTGCCAGCAGCCGCCAAACGGATGAGCAGTTCTTC.

This clone has just one count. J is TRBJ1-5 and V is TRBV9; TRBD1 matches 9 bases. Germline V gene sequence: CDR1 SGDLS, CDR2 YYNGEE. CDR3 length: 13 amino acids. Trimming removed 7 bases from V and 5 bases from J; junction bases left unmatched: 4. This chain's CDR3 is CASSGTGHQPQHF. CDR3 coding DNA: TGTGCCAGCTCCGGGACAGGGCATCAGCCCCAGCATTTT.

This clone is a singleton in its sample. This chain connects TRBV21-1 to TRBJ2-6; the DNA was not used to check the table's D call, TRBD1. TRBV21-1 is an annotated pseudogene. The CDR3 consists of 22 residues. Here the CDR3 reads CASSKRGRVWRQRLSGANVLTF. In DNA form, the CDR3 reads TGTGCCAGCAGCAAAAGGGGCCGGGTCTGGAGACAGCGACTCTCTGGGGCCAACGTCCTGACTTTC.